The clone carrying this T cell receptor (beta chain) was seen only a few times. Its specificity is not known. Between the trimmed V and J ends, which lost 4 bases and 4 bases, there was a span of 11 bases. Looked up from germline, CDR1 is SGHTA and CDR2 is FQGNSA. This CDR3 contains 14 residues. This entry comes from a study of blood T cells in healthy people across ages. Then a second PCR, running about 6 to 12 cycles, was carried out with a sample-barcoded 5' primer and a J-beta primer mix. MiXCR was run by TCRdb on the 5' RACE reads, yielding one entry per CDR3 protein. The sample has roughly 1.6 million distinct CDR3 sequences, about 35% seen once. Study-wide findings and caveats: Roughly linearly, TCR beta diversity per million T cells fell as age increased.

Sequencing was performed on blood. The sequence derives from a woman aged 30 to 39 in good health. The chain carries TRBV7-2 and TRBJ2-1; D gene uncertain. CDR3 residues: CASSSSLLYNEQFF. The DNA of the CDR3 is TGTGCCAGCAGCTCCAGCCTCCTATACAATGAGCAGTTCTTC.